Listed below are T cell receptor beta chains from one sample, sequenced in a study of T cell repertoires in cytomegalovirus infection. TCRdb redid the calling of the reads with MiXCR, one entry per CDR3 protein. The repertoire holds about 890,000 distinct CDR3 sequences, with roughly 30% as singletons. Their cognate antigens are unknown. The source material was cultured CD8+ T cells from PBMCs, sampled from culture after CMV antigen stimulation. The receptors shown here come from a human donor in good health (CMV status not recorded). Some clones in this sample may be carry-over from other donors' samples. The CDR3 runs from the conserved cysteine through the conserved F or W. The D gene is left open where the match is weak. Clone size is stated in some rows and not others, as once, few, many or a class when expanded.

DNA: TGTGCCAGGGGAGACAGCACAGATACGCAGTATTTT
CDR3: CARGDSTDTQYF
V: TRBV7-4
J: TRBJ2-3
D: -
size: once

DNA: TGCGCCAGCAGCCAAGAAGACACCACCTCCTACGAGCAGTACTTC
CDR3: CASSQEDTTSYEQYF
V: TRBV4-1
J: TRBJ2-7
D: -
size: few

DNA: TGCAGCGCTCTCTCAAGGGTCCGTAACTCTGGAAACACCATATATTTT
CDR3: CSALSRVRNSGNTIYF
V: TRBV29-1
J: TRBJ1-3
D: -
size: -

DNA: TGTGCCAGCAGTGTTGCTTCGGCTAACCTCCCTCTCTACAATGAGCAGTTCTTC
CDR3: CASSVASANLPLYNEQFF
V: TRBV6-4
J: TRBJ2-1
D: -
size: -

DNA: TGTGCCAGCAGCTTAAACGGGCGCGATGGCTACACCTTC
CDR3: CASSLNGRDGYTF
V: TRBV13
J: TRBJ1-2
D: -
size: -

DNA: TGTGCCAGCAGCGTAGGTGCAGGGAGGGGCTACACCTTC
CDR3: CASSVGAGRGYTF
V: TRBV9
J: TRBJ1-2
D: -
size: -

DNA: TGTGCCAGCAGCACTTGGACGGATAACTATGGCTACACCTTC
CDR3: CASSTWTDNYGYTF
V: TRBV7-9
J: TRBJ1-2
D: -
size: -

DNA: TGTGCCAGCAGCTTAACGGCCGCCGGATATCTCAGGGGTGAGCAGTTCTTC
CDR3: CASSLTAAGYLRGEQFF
V: TRBV7-3
J: TRBJ2-1
D: -
size: few

DNA: TGTGCCAGCAGCTCGAGCGCCCGGCGGTTCTTC
CDR3: CASSSSARRFF
V: TRBV12-3/TRBV12-4
J: TRBJ2-1
D: -
size: few

DNA: TGCGCCAGCAGCTTGGAACAGGGGTCTTTAACTGAAGCTTTCTTT
CDR3: CASSLEQGSLTEAFF
V: TRBV5-1
J: TRBJ1-1
D: TRBD1
size: many

DNA: TGTGCCAGCAGCGTCGAGGGTGCGAACACTGAAGCTTTCTTT
CDR3: CASSVEGANTEAFF
V: TRBV9
J: TRBJ1-1
D: -
size: few

DNA: TGTGCCAGCAGCGCTCAGGGAGGGAAAGGCTACACCTTC
CDR3: CASSAQGGKGYTF
V: TRBV7-6
J: TRBJ1-2
D: -
size: -

DNA: TGTGCCAGCAGTCCCGGGGCACGAGGAGATTCACCCCTCCACTTT
CDR3: CASSPGARGDSPLHF
V: TRBV6-1
J: TRBJ1-6
D: -
size: -